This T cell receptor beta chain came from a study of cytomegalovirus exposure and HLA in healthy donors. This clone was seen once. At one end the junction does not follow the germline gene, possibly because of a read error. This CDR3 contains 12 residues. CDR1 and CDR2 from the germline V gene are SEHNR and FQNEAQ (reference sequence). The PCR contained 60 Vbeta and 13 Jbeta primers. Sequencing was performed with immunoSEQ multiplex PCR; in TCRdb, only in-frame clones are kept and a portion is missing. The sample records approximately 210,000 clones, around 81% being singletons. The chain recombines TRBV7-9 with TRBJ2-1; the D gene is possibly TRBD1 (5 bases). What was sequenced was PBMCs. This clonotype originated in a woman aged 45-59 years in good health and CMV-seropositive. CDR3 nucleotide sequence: TGTTCCAGCAGCTTCCCGCAGGGTGAGCAGTTCTTC. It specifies CSSSFPQGEQFF.